What follows is one T cell receptor (beta chain) and its context. Its specificity is unknown. The data stem from a study of vaccination effects on CD4 cells after COVID-19. In the study overall: ViraFEST assay sequencing came after antigen-specific CD4+ T cells were expanded with viral peptide pools. A density of approximately 2 million PBMC per well was used; these cells were cultured with about 10 IU/ml IL-2 and around 9.6 ug/ml peptides.

The assay was immunoSEQ multiplex PCR, and TCRdb's table has in-frame clones only and misses some. Found here are 50,000 to 60,000 clones, more than 60% of them singletons; the top ten hold approximately 2.8%. Subsequent to a culture period of less than twelve days, CD4+ T cells were isolated. The CDR3 is made up of 16 amino acids. Germline V lookup: CDR1 MDHEN, CDR2 SYDVKM. The junction had 9 bases not matched to a gene; V was cut back by 6 bases and J by 4 bases. Study findings and constraints: Just 1 of 255 vaccine-induced clones in healthy recipients was cross-reactive.

The sequence derives from a human donor who received a COVID-19 vaccine. This chain links TRBV28 with TRBJ2-1; 10 positions agree with TRBD1. This sample comprised CD4+ T cells from PBMCs cultured without peptide, obtained before COVID-19 vaccination. CDR3 sequence reads: CASSPKRTGGYNEQFF. The CDR3 region has the DNA TGTGCCAGCAGCCCGAAAAGGACAGGGGGGTACAATGAGCAGTTCTTC. The variable domain in full, completed from reference TRBV28 and TRBJ2-1, reads DVKVTQSSRYLVKRTGEKVFLECVQDMDHENMFWYRQDPGLGLRLIYFSYDVKMKEKGDIPEGYSVSREKKERFSLILESASTNQTSMYLCASSPKRTGGYNEQFFGPGTRLTVL.